Sequencing of this T cell receptor (beta chain) was carried out in a study of cytomegalovirus exposure and HLA in healthy donors. Germline V gene data show CDR1 as SGHVS and CDR2 as FQNEAQ. The ends lost 4 bases at V and 0 bases at J; junction bases unmatched: 2. The CDR3 has 17 amino acids. PCR amplification relied on 60 Vbeta primers (plus 13 Jbeta primers). Measured with immunoSEQ multiplex PCR; TCRdb has only the in-frame clones, and not every one. This sample has over 100,000 clones, with about 81% found just once. Material for sequencing was PBMCs. This sequence joins TRBV7-8 and TRBJ2-2; 13 bases align to TRBD2. The clonotype was recovered from a woman between 45 and 65 years old in good health and CMV-seropositive. The CDR3 nucleotides read TGTGCCAGCAGCTCCGGACTAGCGGGGGCGAACACCGGGGAGCTGTTTTTT. Translation gives CASSSGLAGANTGELFF.